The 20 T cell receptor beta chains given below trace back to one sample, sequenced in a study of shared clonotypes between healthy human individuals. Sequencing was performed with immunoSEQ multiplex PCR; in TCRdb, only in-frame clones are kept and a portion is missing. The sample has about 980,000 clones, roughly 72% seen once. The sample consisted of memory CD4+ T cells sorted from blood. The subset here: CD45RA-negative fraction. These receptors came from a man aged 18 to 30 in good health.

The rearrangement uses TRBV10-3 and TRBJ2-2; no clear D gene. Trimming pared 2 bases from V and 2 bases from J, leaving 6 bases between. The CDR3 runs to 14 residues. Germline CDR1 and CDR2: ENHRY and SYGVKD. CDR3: CAISEGFNTGELFF. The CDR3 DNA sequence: TGTGCCATCAGTGAGGGATTTAACACCGGGGAGCTGTTTTTT.

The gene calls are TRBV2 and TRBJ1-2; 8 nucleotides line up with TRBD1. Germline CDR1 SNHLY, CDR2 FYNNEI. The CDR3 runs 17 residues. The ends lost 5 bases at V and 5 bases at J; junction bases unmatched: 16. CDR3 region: CASSPKSGQGLTYGYTF. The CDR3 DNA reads TGTGCCAGCAGTCCTAAATCAGGACAGGGTCTCACATATGGCTACACCTTC.

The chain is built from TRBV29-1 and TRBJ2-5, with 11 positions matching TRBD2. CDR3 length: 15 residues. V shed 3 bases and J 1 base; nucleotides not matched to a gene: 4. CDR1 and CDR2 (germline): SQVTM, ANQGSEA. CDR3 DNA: TGCAGCGTTGATCAACTAGCGGGAGTCCAAGAGACCCAGTACTTC. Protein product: CSVDQLAGVQETQYF. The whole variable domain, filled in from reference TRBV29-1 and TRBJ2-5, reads SAVISQKPSRDICQRGTSLTIQCQVDSQVTMMFWYRQQPGQSLTLIATANQGSEATYESGFVIDKFPISRPNLTFSTLTVSNMSPEDSSIYLCSVDQLAGVQETQYFGPGTRLLVL.

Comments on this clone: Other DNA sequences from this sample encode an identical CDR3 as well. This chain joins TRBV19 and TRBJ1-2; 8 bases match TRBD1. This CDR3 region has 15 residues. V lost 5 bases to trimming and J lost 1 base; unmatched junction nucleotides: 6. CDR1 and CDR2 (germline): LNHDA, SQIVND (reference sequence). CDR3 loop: CASSPGTGSNYGYTF. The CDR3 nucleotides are TGTGCCAGTAGTCCCGGGACAGGCAGTAACTATGGCTACACCTTC.

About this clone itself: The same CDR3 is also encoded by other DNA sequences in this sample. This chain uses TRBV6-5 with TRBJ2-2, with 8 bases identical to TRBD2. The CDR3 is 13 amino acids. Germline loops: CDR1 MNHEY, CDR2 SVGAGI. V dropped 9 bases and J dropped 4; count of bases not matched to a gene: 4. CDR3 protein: CASSRGGTGELFF. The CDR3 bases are TGTGCCAGTTCCCGGGGGGGCACCGGGGAGCTGTTTTTT.

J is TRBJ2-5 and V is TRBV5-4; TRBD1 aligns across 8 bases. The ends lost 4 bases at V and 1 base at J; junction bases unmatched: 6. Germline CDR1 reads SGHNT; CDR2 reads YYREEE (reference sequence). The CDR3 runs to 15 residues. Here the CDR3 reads CASSPTGQGQETQYF. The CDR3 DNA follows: TGTGCCAGCAGCCCGACCGGACAGGGCCAAGAGACCCAGTACTTC.

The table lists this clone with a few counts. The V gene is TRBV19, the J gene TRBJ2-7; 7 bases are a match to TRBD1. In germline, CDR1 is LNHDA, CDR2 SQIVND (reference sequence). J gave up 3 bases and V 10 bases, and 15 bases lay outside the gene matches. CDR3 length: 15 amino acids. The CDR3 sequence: CATATPNDRVYEQYF. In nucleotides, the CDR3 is TGTGCCACCGCAACCCCTAACGACAGGGTCTACGAGCAGTACTTC.

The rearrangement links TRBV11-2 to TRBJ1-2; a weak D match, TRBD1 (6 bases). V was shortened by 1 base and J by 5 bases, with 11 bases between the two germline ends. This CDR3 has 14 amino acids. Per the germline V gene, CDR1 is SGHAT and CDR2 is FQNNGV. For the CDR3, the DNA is TGTGCCAGCAGCTTAGCAGGGGCCCCATATGGCTACACCTTC. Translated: CASSLAGAPYGYTF.

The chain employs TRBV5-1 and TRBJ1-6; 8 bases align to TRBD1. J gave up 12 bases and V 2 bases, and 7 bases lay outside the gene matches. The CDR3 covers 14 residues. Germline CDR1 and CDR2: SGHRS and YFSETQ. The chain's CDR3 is CASSFAGGDQPLHF. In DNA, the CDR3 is TGCGCCAGCAGCTTTGCAGGGGGCGATCAACCCCTCCACTTT.

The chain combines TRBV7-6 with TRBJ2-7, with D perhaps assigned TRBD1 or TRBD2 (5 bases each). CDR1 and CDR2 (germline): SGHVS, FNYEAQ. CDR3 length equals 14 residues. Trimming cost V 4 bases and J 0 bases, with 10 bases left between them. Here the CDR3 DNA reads TGTGCCAGCAGCTCCGGGACGGTCTCCTACGAGCAGTACTTC. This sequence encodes CASSSGTVSYEQYF. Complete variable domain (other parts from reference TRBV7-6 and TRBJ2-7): GAGVSQSPRYKVTKRGQDVALRCDPISGHVSLYWYRQALGQGPEFLTYFNYEAQQDKSGLPNDRFSAERPEGSISTLTIQRTEQRDSAMYRCASSSGTVSYEQYFGPGTRLTVT.

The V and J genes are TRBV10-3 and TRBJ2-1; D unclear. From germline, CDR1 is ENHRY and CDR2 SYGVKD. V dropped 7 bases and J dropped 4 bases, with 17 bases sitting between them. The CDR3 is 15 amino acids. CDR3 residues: CAITQGVAQYNEQFF. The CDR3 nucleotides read TGTGCCATCACTCAAGGAGTAGCACAATACAATGAGCAGTTCTTC.

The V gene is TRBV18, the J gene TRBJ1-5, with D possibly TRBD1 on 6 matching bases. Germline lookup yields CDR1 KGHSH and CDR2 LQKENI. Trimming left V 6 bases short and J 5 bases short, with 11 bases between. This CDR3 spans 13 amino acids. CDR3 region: CASSRDTYQPQHF. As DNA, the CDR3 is TGTGCCAGCTCGCGGGACACCTATCAGCCCCAGCATTTT.

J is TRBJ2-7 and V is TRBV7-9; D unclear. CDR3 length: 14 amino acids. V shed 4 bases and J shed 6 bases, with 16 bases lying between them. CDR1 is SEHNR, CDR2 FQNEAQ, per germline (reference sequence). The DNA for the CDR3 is TGTGCCAGCAGCTCTCAATTCGAACGTGGCGAGCAGTACTTC. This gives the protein CASSSQFERGEQYF.

DNA for the CDR3: TGTGCCAGCAGCTTGTCTACAGCGGTCCAAGAGACCCAGTACTTC. This translates into CASSLSTAVQETQYF. The rearrangement links TRBV5-4 to TRBJ2-5; possibly TRBD2 for D (5 bases). V was trimmed by 1 base and J by 1 base, leaving 11 bases between them. Germline V lookup: CDR1 SGHNT, CDR2 YYREEE (reference sequence). The length of the CDR3 is 15 residues. Combining the CDR3 with reference TRBV5-4 and TRBJ2-5 gives the whole variable domain ETGVTQSPTHLIKTRGQQVTLRCSSQSGHNTVSWYQQALGQGPQFIFQYYREEENGRGNFPPRFSGLQFPNYSSELNVNALELDDSALYLCASSLSTAVQETQYFGPGTRLLVL.

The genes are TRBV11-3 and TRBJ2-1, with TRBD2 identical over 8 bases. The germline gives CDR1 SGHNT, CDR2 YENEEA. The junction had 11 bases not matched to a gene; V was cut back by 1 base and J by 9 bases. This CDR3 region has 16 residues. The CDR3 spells CASSLVSRGGHSEQFF. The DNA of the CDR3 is TGTGCCAGCAGCTTAGTGAGTCGGGGGGGGCACAGTGAGCAGTTCTTC.

The CDR3 loop is CASSTPMYNEQFF. For the CDR3, the DNA is TGTGCCAGCAGCACTCCGATGTACAATGAGCAGTTCTTC. The chain employs TRBV11-2 and TRBJ2-1; D remains unclear. V was shortened by 5 bases and J by 4 bases, with 9 bases between the two germline ends. From germline, CDR1 is SGHAT and CDR2 FQNNGV. This CDR3 contains 13 residues.

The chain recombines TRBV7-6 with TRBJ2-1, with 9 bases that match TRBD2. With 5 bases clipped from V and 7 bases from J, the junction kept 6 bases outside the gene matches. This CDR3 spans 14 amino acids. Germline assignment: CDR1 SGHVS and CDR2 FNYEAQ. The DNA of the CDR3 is TGTGCCAGCAGCGTTAGCGGGGGCCGGAATGAGCAGTTCTTC. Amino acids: CASSVSGGRNEQFF.

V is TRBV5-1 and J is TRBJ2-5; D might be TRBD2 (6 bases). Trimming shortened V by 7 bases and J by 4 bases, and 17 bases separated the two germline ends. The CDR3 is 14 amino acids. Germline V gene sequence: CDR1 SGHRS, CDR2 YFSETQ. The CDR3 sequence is CASGEGPGGETQYF. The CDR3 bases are TGCGCCAGCGGAGAGGGCCCCGGGGGAGAGACCCAGTACTTC.

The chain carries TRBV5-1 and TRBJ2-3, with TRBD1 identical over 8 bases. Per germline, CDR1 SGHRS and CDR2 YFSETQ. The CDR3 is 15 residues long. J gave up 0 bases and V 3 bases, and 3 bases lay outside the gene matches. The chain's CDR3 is CASSSRTGSTDTQYF. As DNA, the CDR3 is TGCGCCAGCAGCTCCCGGACAGGGAGCACAGATACGCAGTATTTT.

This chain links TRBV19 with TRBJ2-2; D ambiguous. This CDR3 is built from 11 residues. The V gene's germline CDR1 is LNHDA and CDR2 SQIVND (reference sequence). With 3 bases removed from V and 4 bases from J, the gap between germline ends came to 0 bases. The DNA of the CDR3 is TGTGCCAGTAGTATCACCGGGGAGCTGTTTTTT. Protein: CASSITGELFF.